The following is a T cell receptor beta chain sequence with its context. Which antigen it targets is not known. Base qualities are missing; no much larger clone stands one base away. The data derive from a study of blood T cell repertoires in COVID-19 (TCRdb year 2020). Some background on the complete study: Collaborator samples came from the United States, Italy and Spain and covered acute and convalescent phases of COVID-19. The material from the prospective study consisted of cDNA or gDNA derived from T cells, B-cell-depleted T cells, or PBMCs. A freely available public database, intended as a resource for researchers studying the immune response to SARS-CoV-2, is where the repertoires were released. Sample metadata almost always included a de-identified subject ID, COVID-19 status, age in years and sex. The dataset comprised deeply sampled blood TCRbeta repertoires from subjects exposed to, actively infected with, or recovered from COVID-19. Where available, HLA class I and class II types were taken from metadata supplied by the sample provider and were not determined by assay-based typing. Samples were obtained from the ongoing ImmuneRACE study (first 160 participants) and from approximately 1,200 subjects provided by 6 global collaborators. What the research found in general, with its limitations: The quantity of clinical and demographic metadata differed by source and by participant and was supplied without curation.

The immunoSEQ Assay, a bias-controlled multiplex PCR, was used to amplify TCRbeta CDR3 regions from genomic DNA. As for the authors' bioinformatics: The number of nucleated cells in each sample was estimated by amplification of reference gene primers within the assay. To quantify the absolute abundance of each unique TCRbeta CDR3 rearrangement, sequence reads were collapsed and filtered. For each sample, productive Simpson clonality was calculated as the square root of Simpson's diversity index over productive rearrangements. The table was pulled from immuneACCESS by TCRdb, which kept in-frame rearrangements only. Such tables lose some clones; where checked, under half of the loss comes from unresolved V genes, and the rest has no known cause. V and J calls plus clone size are reproduced from that table; the DNA served to infer D and trimming. Counted in this sample were nearly 400,000 clones; roughly 89% of them appeared once. The ten biggest clones cover around 1.7% of the sample.

Enrolling through a virtual design, the prospective study's participants ranged in age from roughly 18 to 100 years and lived across more than 20 United States geographic areas. In the prospective study, participants were assigned to cohorts based on the clinical history participants reported in a screening survey and a study questionnaire. Recovered participants in ImmuneRACE Cohort 3 were defined as having two consecutive negative NP/OP PCR tests, clearance from a healthcare professional, or resolution of symptoms. In the prospective study, whole blood, serum and a nasopharyngeal or oropharyngeal swab were collected from each participant by mobile phlebotomists. Over a roughly 2-month period, participants in the prospective study had the option of providing additional blood draws and questionnaires. Before DNA extraction, prospective study blood samples were shipped either frozen or at room temperature.

For this chain, trimming is 5 bases at the V end and 6 bases at the J end, and the number of junction bases without a gene match is 10. Inclusive of the bounding cysteine and phenylalanine, the CDR3 is 15 residues long. Just the 45-base CDR3 DNA is kept, in frame starting at base 1. CDR1 and CDR2, per the germline V gene, are SGHVS and FNYEAQ. The TCR sequence derives from a woman in her 30s who had recovered from COVID-19. The sample was PBMCs or T cells enriched from blood (not recorded which). The V and J genes are TRBV7-6 and TRBJ1-1, with 9 central nucleotides matching TRBD1. Here the CDR3 is given as CASSLTGGSEAEAFF. The DNA reads as follows: TGTGCCAGCAGCCTGACAGGGGGGTCCGAAGCTGAAGCTTTCTTT.